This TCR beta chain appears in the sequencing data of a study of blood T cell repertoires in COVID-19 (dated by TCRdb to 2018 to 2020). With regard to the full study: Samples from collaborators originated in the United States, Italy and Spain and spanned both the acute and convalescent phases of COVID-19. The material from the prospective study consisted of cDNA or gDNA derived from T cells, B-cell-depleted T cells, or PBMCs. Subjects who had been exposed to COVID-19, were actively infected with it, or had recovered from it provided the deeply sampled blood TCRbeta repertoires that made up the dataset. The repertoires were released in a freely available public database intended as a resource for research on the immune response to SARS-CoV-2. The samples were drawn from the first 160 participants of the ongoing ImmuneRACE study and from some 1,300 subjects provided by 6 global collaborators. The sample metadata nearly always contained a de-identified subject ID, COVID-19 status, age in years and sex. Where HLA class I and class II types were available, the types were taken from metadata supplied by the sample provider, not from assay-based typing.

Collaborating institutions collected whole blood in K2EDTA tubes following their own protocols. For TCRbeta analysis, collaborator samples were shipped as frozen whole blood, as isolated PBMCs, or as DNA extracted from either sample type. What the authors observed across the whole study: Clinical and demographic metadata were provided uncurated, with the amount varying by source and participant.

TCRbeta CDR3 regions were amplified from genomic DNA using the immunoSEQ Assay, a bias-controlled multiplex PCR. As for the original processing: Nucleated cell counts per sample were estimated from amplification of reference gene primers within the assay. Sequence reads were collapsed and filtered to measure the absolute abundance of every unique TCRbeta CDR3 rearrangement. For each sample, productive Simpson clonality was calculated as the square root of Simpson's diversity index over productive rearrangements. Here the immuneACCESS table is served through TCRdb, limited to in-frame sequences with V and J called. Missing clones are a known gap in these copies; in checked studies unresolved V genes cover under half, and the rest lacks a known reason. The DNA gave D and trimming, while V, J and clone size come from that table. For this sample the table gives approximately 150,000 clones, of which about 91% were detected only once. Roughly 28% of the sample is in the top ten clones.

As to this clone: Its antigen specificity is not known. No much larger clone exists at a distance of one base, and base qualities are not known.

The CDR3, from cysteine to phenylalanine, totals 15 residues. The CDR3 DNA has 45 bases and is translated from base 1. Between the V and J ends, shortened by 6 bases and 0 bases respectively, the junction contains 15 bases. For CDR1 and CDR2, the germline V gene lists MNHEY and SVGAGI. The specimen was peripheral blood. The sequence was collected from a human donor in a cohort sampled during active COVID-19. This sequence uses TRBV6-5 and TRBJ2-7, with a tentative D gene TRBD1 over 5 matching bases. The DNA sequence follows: TGTGCCAGCAGCCTGACCCGAACAGGCTCCTACGAGCAGTACTTC. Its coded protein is CASSLTRTGSYEQYF.